This passage covers 18 T cell receptor beta chains from one sample sequenced in a study of cytomegalovirus exposure and HLA in healthy donors. PCR employed 60 Vbeta and 13 Jbeta primers. The protocol was immunoSEQ multiplex PCR, while the TCRdb copy is restricted to in-frame clones and leaves out a portion. Counted here are roughly 280,000 clones, under 80% occurring once; the ten biggest clones make up about 2.2%. The sequenced sample was PBMCs. The receptors shown here come from a female donor in good health and CMV-seronegative.

V usage is TRBV7-7 and J usage is TRBJ2-1, with 9 bases that match TRBD2. The V gene end was trimmed by 5 bases and the J gene end by 7 bases; junction bases not matched to a gene: 9. In germline, CDR1 is SSHAT, CDR2 FNYEAQ (reference sequence). CDR3 length: 15 amino acids. CDR3 coding DNA: TGTGCCAGCAGCCCTGGACTAGCGAGTGGTAATGAGCAGTTCTTC. Translated, it gives CASSPGLASGNEQFF.

The chain uses TRBV9 and TRBJ1-1; TRBD1 is a possible D gene (5 bases). Trimming pared 4 bases from V and 7 bases from J, leaving 20 bases between. The germline gives CDR1 SGDLS, CDR2 YYNGEE. This CDR3 region has 15 residues. The CDR3 DNA reads TGTGCCAGCAGCCCCAGACAGTTCGAAGTCGGTGAAGCTTTCTTT. As protein: CASSPRQFEVGEAFF. Variable domain in full (rest from reference TRBV9 and TRBJ1-1): DSGVTQTPKHLITATGQRVTLRCSPRSGDLSVYWYQQSLDQGLQFLIQYYNGEERAKGNILERFSAQQFPDLHSELNLSSLELGDSALYFCASSPRQFEVGEAFFGQGTRLTVV.

The table lists this clone with a few counts. J is TRBJ2-1 and V is TRBV28; TRBD2 aligns across 7 bases. The junction had 16 bases not matched to a gene; V was cut back by 8 bases and J by 0 bases. The CDR3 runs to 18 residues. The germline V gene encodes CDR1 MDHEN and CDR2 SYDVKM. Here the CDR3 DNA reads TGTGCCAGCGGAACTAGCGAGGGACGTATTCGCTCCTACAATGAGCAGTTCTTC. Amino acids: CASGTSEGRIRSYNEQFF.

With regard to this clone: Other DNA sequences of this sample code for an identical CDR3. This sequence joins TRBV11-2 and TRBJ1-1; D not resolved. CDR1 is SGHAT, CDR2 FQNNGV, per germline. V lost 5 bases and J 5 bases, leaving 12 bases between the germline ends. The CDR3 is 13 residues long. CDR3 sequence (DNA): TGTGCCAGCAGCCCCTCAGGTGAAACTGAAGCTTTCTTT. It is translated as CASSPSGETEAFF.

The chain uses TRBV11-2 and TRBJ2-2; D might be TRBD1 (6 bases). This CDR3 has 16 amino acids. Germline values: CDR1 SGHAT, CDR2 FQNNGV. V lost 5 bases to trimming and J lost 5 bases, with 18 bases between them. CDR3 amino acids: CASSQRTEQTTGELFF. In nucleotides, the CDR3 is TGTGCCAGCAGCCAGAGGACAGAGCAAACTACCGGGGAGCTGTTTTTT.

J is TRBJ1-2 and V is TRBV7-9; D gene ambiguous. Germline V gene sequence: CDR1 SEHNR, CDR2 FQNEAQ (reference sequence). V was cut by 10 bases and J by 8 bases, with 8 bases left in between. The CDR3 consists of 9 residues. The CDR3 reads CATTAGYTF. DNA of the CDR3: TGTGCCACCACTGCAGGCTACACCTTC.

CDR3 bases: TGTGCCAGCAGTTACAGGGGAGGCGAGCAGTACTTC. Amino acid sequence: CASSYRGGEQYF. The rearrangement links TRBV6-5 to TRBJ2-7, with D tentatively TRBD2 (6 bases). Germline V gene sequence: CDR1 MNHEY, CDR2 SVGAGI. V gave up 2 bases and J gave up 6 bases, with 8 bases separating them. CDR3 length: 12 amino acids.

The chain recombines TRBV6-5 with TRBJ1-2; TRBD1 matches at 7 bases. V gave up 6 bases and J gave up 4 bases; unmatched junction bases: 11. Germline values: CDR1 MNHEY, CDR2 SVGAGI. The CDR3 consists of 15 residues. The CDR3 sequence is CASSSPSGTAYGYTF. The CDR3 nucleotides read TGTGCCAGCAGCTCACCTAGCGGGACAGCCTATGGCTACACCTTC.

The gene calls are TRBV15 and TRBJ1-1; 8 bases map to TRBD1. Trimming at V came to 3 bases and at J to 1 base, leaving 4 bases not matched to a gene. The CDR3 contains 15 residues. Germline V lookup: CDR1 LNHNV, CDR2 YYDKDF (reference sequence). CDR3 sequence reads: CATSRDRAPNTEAFF. The CDR3 DNA reads TGTGCCACCAGCAGGGACAGGGCCCCGAACACTGAAGCTTTCTTT.

The rearrangement links TRBV7-2 to TRBJ1-2; no firm D call. This CDR3 has 12 amino acids. V was trimmed by 3 bases and J by 4 bases, leaving 6 bases between them. Germline CDR1 and CDR2: SGHTA and FQGNSA. The CDR3 sequence: CASSFNSYGYTF. The DNA for the CDR3 is TGTGCCAGCAGCTTTAACAGCTATGGCTACACCTTC.

The chain carries TRBV7-9 and TRBJ2-2; TRBD2 matches at 8 bases. Germline trimming cut 2 bases from V and 3 bases from J; bases unmatched to any gene: 5. Looked up from germline, CDR1 is SEHNR and CDR2 is FQNEAQ (reference sequence). The CDR3 spans 16 residues. CDR3 protein: CASSLPASGYTGELFF. As DNA, the CDR3 is TGTGCCAGCAGCTTACCCGCTAGCGGGTACACCGGGGAGCTGTTTTTT.

This clone has only a few counts. V and J are TRBV21-1 and TRBJ2-5; the D call TRBD1 from the table was never checked on the DNA. The J call is doubtful: the DNA matches TRBJ2-7 better. TRBV21-1 is assigned pseudogene status. CDR3 length equals 14 residues. Here the CDR3 reads CASRVTGDSYEQYF. DNA for the CDR3: TGTGCCAGCAGAGTGACAGGGGACTCCTACGAGCAGTACTTC.

This clone came up once. The chain has TRBV15 and TRBJ1-1, with a tentative D call TRBD1 (5 bases). Between the trimmed V and J ends, which lost 0 bases and 5 bases, there was a span of 13 bases. Germline V gene sequence: CDR1 LNHNV, CDR2 YYDKDF (reference sequence). The CDR3 contains 15 residues. In DNA form, the CDR3 reads TGTGCCACCAGCAGAGATCCCAGGGTAGGGACTGAAGCTTTCTTT. This gives the protein CATSRDPRVGTEAFF.

V usage is TRBV18 and J usage is TRBJ1-3; D is undetermined. V lost 6 bases, J lost 4 bases, and 10 bases lay in between. Germline loops: CDR1 KGHSH, CDR2 LQKENI. This CDR3 spans 13 amino acids. The CDR3 loop is CASSPDTGNTIYF. The CDR3 DNA reads as TGTGCCAGCTCCCCAGACACCGGAAACACCATATATTTT. Looking up the rest from reference TRBV18 and TRBJ1-3 gives the full variable domain: NAGVMQNPRHLVRRRGQEARLRCSPMKGHSHVYWYRQLPEEGLKFMVYLQKENIIDESGMPKERFSAEFPKEGPSILRIQQVVRGDSAAYFCASSPDTGNTIYFGEGSWLTVV.

CDR3 bases: TGTGCCAGCAGCTTAGCGGGTGGTGGGACAGGGGGCTCCTACAATGAGCAGTTCTTC. The encoded protein is CASSLAGGGTGGSYNEQFF. V and J are TRBV7-9 and TRBJ2-1, with TRBD1 identical over 11 bases. From germline, CDR1 is SEHNR and CDR2 FQNEAQ (reference sequence). V dropped 0 bases and J dropped 0; count of bases not matched to a gene: 7. This CDR3 comprises 19 residues.

This clone was recorded a few times. CDR3 amino acids: CASSPSPYSGNTIYF. The DNA for the CDR3 is TGTGCCAGCAGCCCCTCACCCTACTCTGGAAACACCATATATTTT. The chain has TRBV6-5 and TRBJ1-3; no clear D. Germline assignment: CDR1 MNHEY and CDR2 SVGAGI. Trimming left V 6 bases short and J 0 bases short, with 12 bases between. CDR3 length: 15 amino acids.

A single count supports this clone. This chain joins TRBV7-9 and TRBJ2-1; 14 bases match TRBD2. The CDR3 runs 18 residues. V lost 4 bases and J lost 7; bases outside the gene matches: 12. Germline V gene data show CDR1 as SEHNR and CDR2 as FQNEAQ (reference sequence). DNA for the CDR3: TGTGCCAGCAGCTCGGGACTAGCGGGAGAACTCTTACTGAATGAGCAGTTCTTC. Protein: CASSSGLAGELLLNEQFF.

This clone was observed a single time. This rearrangement joins TRBV20-1 to TRBJ2-7, with D possibly matching TRBD2 (6 bases). The CDR3 is 11 amino acids. Germline-derived CDR1 and CDR2 are DFQATT and SNEGSKA (reference sequence). The V end lost 5 bases, the J end lost 7 bases, and 12 bases lay between the germline ends. The CDR3 coding sequence is TGCAGTGCTGGGGGACTCAATGAGCAGTACTTC. Protein: CSAGGLNEQYF.